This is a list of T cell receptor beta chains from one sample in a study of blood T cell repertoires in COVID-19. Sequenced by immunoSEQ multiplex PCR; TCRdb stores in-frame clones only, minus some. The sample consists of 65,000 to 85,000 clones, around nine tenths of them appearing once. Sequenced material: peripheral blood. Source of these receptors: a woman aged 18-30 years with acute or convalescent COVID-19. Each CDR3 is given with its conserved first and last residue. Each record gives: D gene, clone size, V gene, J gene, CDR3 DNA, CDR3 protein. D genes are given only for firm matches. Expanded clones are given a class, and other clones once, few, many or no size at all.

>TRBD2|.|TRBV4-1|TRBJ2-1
TGCGCCAGCAGCCGCCAGCGGGAGGGCAATGAGCAGTTCTTC
CASSRQREGNEQFF
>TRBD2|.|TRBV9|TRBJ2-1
TGTGCCAGCAGCGTAGCAGCGGGAGCCCCTGAGCAGTTCTTC
CASSVAAGAPEQFF
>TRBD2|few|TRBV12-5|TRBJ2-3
TGTGCTAGTGGTTCACGGGGGGGAGACTTCACAGATACGCAGTATTTT
CASGSRGGDFTDTQYF
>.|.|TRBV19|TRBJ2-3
TGTGCCAGTAGTATAGATCCTAAAGATACGCAGTATTTT
CASSIDPKDTQYF
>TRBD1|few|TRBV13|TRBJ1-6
TGTGCCAGCAGCTTGGGACAGTCCAATTCACCCCTCCACTTT
CASSLGQSNSPLHF
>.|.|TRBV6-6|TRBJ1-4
TGTGCCAGCAGTTACGTCGAGGGAGTTAATGAAAAACTGTTTTTT
CASSYVEGVNEKLFF
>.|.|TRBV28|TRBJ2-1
TGTGCCAGCAGCCCCCTGTCGGGCAATGAGCAGTTCTTC
CASSPLSGNEQFF
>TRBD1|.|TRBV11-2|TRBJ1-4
TGTGCCAGCAGCCCCGACAGGGGACCTAATGAAAAACTGTTTTTT
CASSPDRGPNEKLFF
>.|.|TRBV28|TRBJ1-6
TGTGCCAGCAGAGTTATGGAGGGGTTTAATTCACCCCTCCACTTT
CASRVMEGFNSPLHF
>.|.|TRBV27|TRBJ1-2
TGTGCCAGCAGTCCCTCTCGTATAGACAGGCTCTATGGCTACACCTTC
CASSPSRIDRLYGYTF
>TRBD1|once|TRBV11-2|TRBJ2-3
TGTGCCAGCAGCCTCGACAGGGGTACGCAGTATTTT
CASSLDRGTQYF
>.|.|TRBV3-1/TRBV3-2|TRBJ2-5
TGTGCCAGCAGCCAAGGTTCCAGGGTAGTAATCGAGACCCAGTACTTC
CASSQGSRVVIETQYF
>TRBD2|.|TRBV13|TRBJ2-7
TGTGCCAGCAGCTTAGGCGGACTAGGCTACGAGCAGTACTTC
CASSLGGLGYEQYF
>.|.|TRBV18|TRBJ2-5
TGTGCCAGCTCACCCCGCACTAAAAACCAAGAGACCCAGTACTTC
CASSPRTKNQETQYF
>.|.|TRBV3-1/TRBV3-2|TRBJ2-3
TGTGCCAGCAGCCCCTCATTCGGACTGTCTGATACGCAGTATTTT
CASSPSFGLSDTQYF
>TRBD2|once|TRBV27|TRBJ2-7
TGTGCCAGCAGTTTACTAGCGGGAGCGTACGAGCAGTACTTC
CASSLLAGAYEQYF
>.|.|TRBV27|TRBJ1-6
TGTGCCAGCAGTTTAGGTGGCGGGAGCTCCTATAATTCACCCCTCCACTTT
CASSLGGGSSYNSPLHF
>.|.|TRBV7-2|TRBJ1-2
TGTGCCAGCAGCTTAGTTAAGGCAGGGCTGGGTGGCTACACCTTC
CASSLVKAGLGGYTF
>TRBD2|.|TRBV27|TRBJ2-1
TGTGCCAGCAGGCTAGCGGGGCCCTACAATGAGCAGTTCTTC
CASRLAGPYNEQFF
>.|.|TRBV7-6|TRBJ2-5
TGTGCCAGCAGCTTAGCTTCGTCCTTCCAAGAGACCCAGTACTTC
CASSLASSFQETQYF
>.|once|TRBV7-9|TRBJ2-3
TGTGCCAGCAGCCTCTGGACTCTAGAGACAGATACGCAGTATTTT
CASSLWTLETDTQYF
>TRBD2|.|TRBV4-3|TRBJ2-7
TGCGCCAGCAGCCAAGATTTGCGGGGGACCTACGAGCAGTACTTC
CASSQDLRGTYEQYF
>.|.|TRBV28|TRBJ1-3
TGTGCCAGCAGGTTGACGGGCGGGGGAAACACCATATATTTT
CASRLTGGGNTIYF
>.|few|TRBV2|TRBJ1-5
TGTGCCAGCAGTGACTCGGGGGGCGGCAATCAGCCCCAGCATTTT
CASSDSGGGNQPQHF
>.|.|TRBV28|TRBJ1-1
TGTGCCAGCTGCTCATATTCCGCAGTGAACACTGAAGCTTTCTTT
CASCSYSAVNTEAFF
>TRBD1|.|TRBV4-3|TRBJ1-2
TGCGCCAGCAGCCAAAGTGGACAGGGCGACGATGGCTACACCTTC
CASSQSGQGDDGYTF
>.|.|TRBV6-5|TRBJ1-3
TGTGCCAGCAGGGTTACAGGGATCGCGGACACCATATATTTT
CASRVTGIADTIYF
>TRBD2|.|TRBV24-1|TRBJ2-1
TGTGCCACCAGTGATTTCGGGGGGGCGTGGAATGAGCAGTTCTTC
CATSDFGGAWNEQFF
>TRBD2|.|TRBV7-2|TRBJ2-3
TGTGCCAGCAGCGAGGGACTAGCGGGAGGATTGGTAGATACGCAGTATTTT
CASSEGLAGGLVDTQYF
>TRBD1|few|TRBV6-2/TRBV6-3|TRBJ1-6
TGTGCCAGCAGCTATTCCCGGGACAGGGCGAATTCACCCCTCCACTTT
CASSYSRDRANSPLHF
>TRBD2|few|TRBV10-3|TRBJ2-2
TGTGCCACCGGGGGGTCGTCCGCCGGGGAGCTGTTTTTT
CATGGSSAGELFF
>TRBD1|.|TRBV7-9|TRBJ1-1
TGTGCCAGCAGCTTAGCTAGACAGGGGTTTGGCGGGAACACTGAAGCTTTCTTT
CASSLARQGFGGNTEAFF
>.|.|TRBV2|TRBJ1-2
TGTGCCAGCAGTCAATCCCTGGGACTTCCGAGGGGCACCTTC
CASSQSLGLPRGTF
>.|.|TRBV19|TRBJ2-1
TGTGCCAGTAGCAGTAGGACTTACAATGAGCAGTTCTTC
CASSSRTYNEQFF
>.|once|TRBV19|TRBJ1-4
TGTGCCAGTAGTAGCCGAGGTGCTAATGAAAAACTGTTTTTT
CASSSRGANEKLFF
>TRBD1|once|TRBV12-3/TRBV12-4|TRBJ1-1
TGTGCCAGCACCCCCGACAGGGGTACTGAAGCTTTCTTT
CASTPDRGTEAFF
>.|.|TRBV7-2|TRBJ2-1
TGTGCCAGCAGCCCCCTGGGTATAGCGACTGATGAGCAGTTCTTC
CASSPLGIATDEQFF
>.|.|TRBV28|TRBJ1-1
TGTGCCAGCAAACCAGGCGTTAACACTGAAGCTTTCTTT
CASKPGVNTEAFF
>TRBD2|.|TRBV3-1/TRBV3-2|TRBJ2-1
TGTGCCAGCAGCCTTAGCGGGGGGTCCTACAATGAGCAGTTCTTC
CASSLSGGSYNEQFF
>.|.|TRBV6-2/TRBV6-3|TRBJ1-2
TGTGCCAGCAGTTACGCAGGCTATGGCTACACCTTC
CASSYAGYGYTF
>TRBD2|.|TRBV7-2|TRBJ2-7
TGTGCCAGCAGCCTCACGACGGTAGCGGGGCCCCGACTCTCCTACGAGCAGTACTTC
CASSLTTVAGPRLSYEQYF
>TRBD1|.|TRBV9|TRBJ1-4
TGTGCCAGCAGCTATGGACAGGGTAATGAAAAACTGTTTTTT
CASSYGQGNEKLFF
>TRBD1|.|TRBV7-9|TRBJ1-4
TGTGCCAGCAGCTTAAACAGGGGCGGTGAAAAACTGTTTTTT
CASSLNRGGEKLFF
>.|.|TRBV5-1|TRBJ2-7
TGCGCCAGCAGCTTGGGGCAGGTCTCCTACGAGCAGTACTTC
CASSLGQVSYEQYF
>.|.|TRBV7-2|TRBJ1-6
TGTGCCAGCAGCTCCGGCTCGACAGAAAGAAATTCACCCCTCCACTTT
CASSSGSTERNSPLHF
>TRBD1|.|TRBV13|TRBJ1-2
TGTGCCAGCAGCAACCTTTTGGACAGGGGGCCTTATGGCTACACCTTC
CASSNLLDRGPYGYTF
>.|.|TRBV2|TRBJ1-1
TGTGCCAGCAGTGTCAGGGGAAACACTGAAGCTTTCTTT
CASSVRGNTEAFF
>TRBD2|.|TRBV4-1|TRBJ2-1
TGCGCCAGCAGCCACCGGGCTGGGACTAGCGGGGGGATTTACAATGAGCAGTTCTTC
CASSHRAGTSGGIYNEQFF
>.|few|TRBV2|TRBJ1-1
TGTGCCAGCAGACCCCCGGCCGCCGGGGCTTTCTTT
CASRPPAAGAFF
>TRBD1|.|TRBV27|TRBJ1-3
TGTGCCAGCAGTTTAAACGCCGGGACAGAGGGAAACACCATATATTTT
CASSLNAGTEGNTIYF
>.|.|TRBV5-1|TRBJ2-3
TGCGCCAGCAGCTTTAGACAAGATAGAGATACGCAGTATTTT
CASSFRQDRDTQYF
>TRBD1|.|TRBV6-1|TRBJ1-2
TGTGCCAGCAGTGAAACGGGGACAGTCGGCTATGGCTACACCTTC
CASSETGTVGYGYTF
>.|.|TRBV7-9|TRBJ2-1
TGTGCCAGCAGCTCCAGGGTGGGTCTGACTTACAATGAGCAGTTCTTC
CASSSRVGLTYNEQFF